This TCR beta chain was recovered during a study of blood T cell repertoires in COVID-19. Study-wide context: Recovery meant two consecutive negative NP/OP PCR tests, professional clearance, or resolved symptoms. Samples came from the United States, Italy and Spain, spanning acute and convalescent COVID-19.

The data were produced by immunoSEQ multiplex PCR, yet TCRdb's version contains in-frame clones alone and is incomplete. Seen here are some 180,000 clones, around 86% observed once, and the top ten hold 20% to 25%. This study enrolled people aged about 18 to 100 from approximately 25 US geographic areas. Germline-derived CDR1 and CDR2 are SGHRS and YFSETQ. Trimming pared 3 bases from V and 4 bases from J, leaving 15 bases between. The CDR3 is 15 amino acids. The receptor was derived from a woman aged 40 to 50 in a cohort exposed to, infected with or recovered from COVID-19 (not recorded which). The sample taken for sequencing was PBMCs or T cells enriched from blood (not recorded which). The chain links TRBV5-1 to TRBJ2-3; tentatively, D is TRBD2 (5 bases). In DNA, the CDR3 is TGCGCCAGCAGCTGGGTTCCCGCGGGCCCAGATACGCAGTATTTT. Protein sequence: CASSWVPAGPDTQYF.